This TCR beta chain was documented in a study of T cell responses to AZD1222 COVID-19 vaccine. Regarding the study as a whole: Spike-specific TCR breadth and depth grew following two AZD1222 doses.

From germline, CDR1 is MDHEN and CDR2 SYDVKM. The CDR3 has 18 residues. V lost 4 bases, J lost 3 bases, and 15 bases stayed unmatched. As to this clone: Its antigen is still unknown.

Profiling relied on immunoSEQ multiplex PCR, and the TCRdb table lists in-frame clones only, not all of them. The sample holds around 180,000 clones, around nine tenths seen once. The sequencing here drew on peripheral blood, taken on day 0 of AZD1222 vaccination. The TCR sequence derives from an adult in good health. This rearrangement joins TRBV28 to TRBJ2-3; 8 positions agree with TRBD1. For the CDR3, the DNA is TGTGCCAGCAGTTCACGAAACACAGGGGGATTTTTAACAGATACGCAGTATTTT. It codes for CASSSRNTGGFLTDTQYF.